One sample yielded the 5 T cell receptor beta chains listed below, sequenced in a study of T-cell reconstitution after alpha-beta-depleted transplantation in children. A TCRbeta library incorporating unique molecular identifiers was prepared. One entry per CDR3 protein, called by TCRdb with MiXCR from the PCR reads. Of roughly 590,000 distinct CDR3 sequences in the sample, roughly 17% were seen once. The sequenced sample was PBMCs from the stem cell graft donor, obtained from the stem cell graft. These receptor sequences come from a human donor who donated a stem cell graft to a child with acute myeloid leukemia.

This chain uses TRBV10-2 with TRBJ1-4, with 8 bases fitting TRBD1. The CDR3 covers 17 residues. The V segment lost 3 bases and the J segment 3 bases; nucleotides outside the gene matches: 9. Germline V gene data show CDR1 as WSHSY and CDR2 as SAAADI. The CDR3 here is CASSEEAGGAPNEKLFF. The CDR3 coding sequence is TGCGCCAGCAGTGAAGAGGCAGGGGGCGCCCCTAATGAAAAACTGTTTTTT.

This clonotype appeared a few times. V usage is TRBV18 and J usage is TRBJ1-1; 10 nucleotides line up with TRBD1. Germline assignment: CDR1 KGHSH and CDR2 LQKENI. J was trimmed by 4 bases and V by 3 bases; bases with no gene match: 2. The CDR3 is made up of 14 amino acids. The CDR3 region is CASSPRDRGTEAFF. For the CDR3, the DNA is TGTGCCAGCTCACCTCGGGACAGGGGCACTGAAGCTTTCTTT.

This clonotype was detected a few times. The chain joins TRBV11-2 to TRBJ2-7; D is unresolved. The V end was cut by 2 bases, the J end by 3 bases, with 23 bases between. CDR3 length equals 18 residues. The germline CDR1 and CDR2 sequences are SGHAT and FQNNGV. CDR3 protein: CASSLSGWSGEAYYEQYV. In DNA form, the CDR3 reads TGTGCCAGCAGCTTATCAGGATGGAGTGGCGAGGCATACTACGAGCAGTACGTC.

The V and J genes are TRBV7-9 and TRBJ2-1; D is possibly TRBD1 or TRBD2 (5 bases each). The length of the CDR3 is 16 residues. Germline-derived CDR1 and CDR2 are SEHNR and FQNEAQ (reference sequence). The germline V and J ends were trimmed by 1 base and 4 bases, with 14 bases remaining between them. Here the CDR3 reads CASSLGTGTKYNEQFF. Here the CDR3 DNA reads TGTGCCAGCAGCTTAGGAACCGGGACCAAGTACAATGAGCAGTTCTTC.

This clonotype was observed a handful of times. The CDR3 protein is CATSDTPGRFTGELFF. Here the CDR3 DNA reads TGTGCCACCAGTGATACCCCGGGACGGTTCACCGGGGAGCTGTTTTTT. This chain links TRBV24-1 with TRBJ2-2; the D call may be TRBD1 or TRBD2 (5 bases each). Germline CDR1 reads KGHDR; CDR2 reads SFDVKD. The CDR3 sequence is 16 residues long. Trimming removed 3 bases from V and 4 bases from J, with 14 bases in between.